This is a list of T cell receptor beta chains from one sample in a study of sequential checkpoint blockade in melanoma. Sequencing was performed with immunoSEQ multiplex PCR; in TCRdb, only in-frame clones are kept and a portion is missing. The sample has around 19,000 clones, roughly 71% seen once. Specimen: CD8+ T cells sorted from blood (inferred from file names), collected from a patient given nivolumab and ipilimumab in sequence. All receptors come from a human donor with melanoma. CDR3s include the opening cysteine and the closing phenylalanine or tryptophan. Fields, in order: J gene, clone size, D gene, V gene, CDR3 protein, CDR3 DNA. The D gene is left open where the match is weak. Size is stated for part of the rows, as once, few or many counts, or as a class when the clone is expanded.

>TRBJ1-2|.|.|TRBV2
CASRDGIDYYGYTF
TGTGCCAGCAGGGACGGGATTGACTACTATGGCTACACCTTC
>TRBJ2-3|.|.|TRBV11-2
CASSLEVADTQYF
TGTGCCAGCAGCTTAGAAGTCGCGGATACGCAGTATTTT
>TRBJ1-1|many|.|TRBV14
CASSQGRGLNTEAFF
TGTGCCAGCAGCCAAGGCAGGGGACTGAACACTGAAGCTTTCTTT
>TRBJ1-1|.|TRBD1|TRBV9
CASSKGGQSEAFF
TGTGCCAGCAGCAAAGGGGGACAGTCTGAAGCTTTCTTT
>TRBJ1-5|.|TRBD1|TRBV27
CASSSQGDNQPQHF
TGTGCCAGCAGTTCCCAGGGGGACAATCAGCCCCAGCATTTT
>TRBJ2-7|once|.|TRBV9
CASSVGTGPPGEQYF
TGTGCCAGCAGCGTAGGCACAGGGCCCCCTGGCGAGCAGTACTTC
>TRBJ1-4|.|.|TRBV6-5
CASGAVTNEKLFF
TGTGCCAGCGGGGCGGTAACTAATGAAAAACTGTTTTTT
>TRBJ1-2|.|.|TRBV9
CASSVEGGFGYTF
TGTGCCAGCAGCGTAGAGGGAGGGTTTGGCTACACCTTC
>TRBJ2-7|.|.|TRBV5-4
CASSLVDSAYEQYF
TGTGCCAGCAGCTTGGTGGACAGTGCCTACGAGCAGTACTTC
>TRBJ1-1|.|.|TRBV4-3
CASSQDRTGMNTEAFF
TGCGCCAGCAGCCAAGACCGGACGGGGATGAACACTGAAGCTTTCTTT
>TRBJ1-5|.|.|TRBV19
CASSWGGSNQPQHF
TGTGCCAGTAGTTGGGGGGGTAGCAATCAGCCCCAGCATTTT
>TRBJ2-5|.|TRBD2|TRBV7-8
CAGSAGLAGAVETQYF
TGTGCCGGCAGCGCCGGACTAGCGGGGGCCGTAGAGACCCAGTACTTC
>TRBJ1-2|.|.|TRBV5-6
CASSLTGSGYTF
TGTGCCAGCAGCCTTACGGGGTCCGGCTACACCTTC
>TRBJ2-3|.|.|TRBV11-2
CASRTTRTYTDTQYF
TGTGCCAGCAGGACAACCCGCACCTACACAGATACGCAGTATTTT
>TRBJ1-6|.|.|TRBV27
CASSLSSPSRVGSPLHF
TGTGCCAGCAGTTTGTCCTCGCCGAGCAGGGTTGGGTCACCCCTCCACTTT
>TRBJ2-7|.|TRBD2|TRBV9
CASSVASGGGYEQYF
TGTGCCAGCAGCGTAGCAAGCGGGGGAGGCTACGAGCAGTACTTC
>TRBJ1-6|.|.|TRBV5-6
CASSYYPQGGSPLHF
TGTGCCAGCAGCTACTACCCACAGGGCGGTTCACCCCTCCACTTT
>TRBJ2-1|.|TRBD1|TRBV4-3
CASATGQGFDEQFF
TGCGCCAGCGCCACGGGACAGGGGTTCGATGAGCAGTTCTTC
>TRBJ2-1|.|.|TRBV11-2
CASSFSRYNEQFF
TGTGCCAGCAGCTTTTCGCGGTACAATGAGCAGTTCTTC
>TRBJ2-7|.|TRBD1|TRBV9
CASSVEAGGVYEQYF
TGTGCCAGCAGCGTAGAGGCAGGGGGCGTTTACGAGCAGTACTTC
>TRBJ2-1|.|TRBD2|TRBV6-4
CASSESGGAGEQFF
TGTGCCAGCAGTGAGTCCGGGGGGGCGGGTGAGCAGTTCTTC
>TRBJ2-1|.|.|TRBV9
CASSDLSGRAPYNEQFF
TGTGCCAGCAGCGACCTAAGTGGCAGGGCGCCCTACAATGAGCAGTTCTTC
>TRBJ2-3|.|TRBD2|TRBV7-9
CASSPLAGGLSDTQYF
TGTGCCAGCAGCCCCCTAGCGGGGGGGTTATCCGATACGCAGTATTTT
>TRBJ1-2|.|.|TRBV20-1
CSAGGGGGYTF
TGCAGTGCCGGCGGGGGAGGTGGCTACACCTTC
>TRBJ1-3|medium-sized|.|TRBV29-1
CSATGSGNTIYF
TGCAGCGCGACAGGCTCTGGAAACACCATATATTTT
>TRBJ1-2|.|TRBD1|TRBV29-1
CSARQGGDYGYTF
TGCAGCGCCCGACAGGGCGGTGACTATGGCTACACCTTC
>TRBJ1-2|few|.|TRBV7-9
CASSLAQGTDYGYTF
TGTGCCAGCAGCTTAGCGCAGGGGACGGACTATGGCTACACCTTC
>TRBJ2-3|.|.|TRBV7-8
CASSWTSTDTQYF
TGTGCCAGCAGCTGGACTAGCACAGATACGCAGTATTTT
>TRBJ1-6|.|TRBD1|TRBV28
CATRTGVISNSPLHF
TGTGCCACCCGGACAGGGGTAATAAGCAATTCACCCCTCCACTTT
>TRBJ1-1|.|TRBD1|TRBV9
CASSGTGGTEAFF
TGTGCCAGCAGCGGCACAGGGGGCACTGAAGCTTTCTTT
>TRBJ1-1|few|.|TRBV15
CATSRDRGGGTEAFF
TGTGCCACCAGCAGAGATCGGGGGGGAGGCACTGAAGCTTTCTTT
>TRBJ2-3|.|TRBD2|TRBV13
CASSLEGGGASDTQYF
TGTGCCAGCAGCTTAGAGGGCGGGGGGGCATCAGATACGCAGTATTTT
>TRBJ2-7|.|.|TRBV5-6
CASRGPGQQPYYEQYF
TGTGCCAGCAGGGGCCCCGGACAGCAACCCTACTACGAGCAGTACTTC
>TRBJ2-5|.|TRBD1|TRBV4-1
CASSHSRTGGIKETQYF
TGCGCCAGCAGCCATTCTAGGACAGGGGGAATAAAAGAGACCCAGTACTTC
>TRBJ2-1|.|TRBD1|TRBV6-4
CASSDRTGLYNEQFF
TGTGCCAGCAGTGACAGGACAGGCCTTTACAATGAGCAGTTCTTC
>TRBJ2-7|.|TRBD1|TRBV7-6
CASSSGQGFEQYF
TGTGCCAGCAGCTCCGGACAGGGATTTGAGCAGTACTTC
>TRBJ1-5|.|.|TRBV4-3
CASSQDGQGLGQPQHF
TGCGCCAGCAGCCAAGATGGGCAGGGATTAGGTCAGCCCCAGCATTTT
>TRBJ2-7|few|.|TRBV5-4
CASSLEGGGTATYEQYF
TGTGCCAGCAGCTTGGAGGGTGGAGGGACGGCGACCTACGAGCAGTACTTC
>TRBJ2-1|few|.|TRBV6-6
CASSYSSEQFF
TGTGCCAGCAGTTACTCGAGTGAGCAGTTCTTC
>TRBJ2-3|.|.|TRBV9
CASSAVPGNTDTQYF
TGTGCCAGCAGCGCCGTCCCGGGGAACACAGATACGCAGTATTTT
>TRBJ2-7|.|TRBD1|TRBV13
CASSPGQGTYEQYF
TGTGCCAGCAGCCCGGGACAGGGGACGTACGAGCAGTACTTC
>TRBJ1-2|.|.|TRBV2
CASSEARAGYGYTF
TGTGCCAGCAGTGAAGCGAGGGCTGGCTATGGCTACACCTTC
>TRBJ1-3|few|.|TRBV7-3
CASSQGSGNTIYF
TGTGCCAGCTCCCAGGGATCCGGAAACACCATATATTTT
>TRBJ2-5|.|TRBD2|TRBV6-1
CASSEASGGQETQYF
TGTGCCAGCAGTGAAGCTAGCGGGGGGCAAGAGACCCAGTACTTC
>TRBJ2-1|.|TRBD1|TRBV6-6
CASSYGQGMWNEQFF
TGTGCCAGCAGTTACGGACAGGGGATGTGGAATGAGCAGTTCTTC
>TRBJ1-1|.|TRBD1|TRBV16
CASSTTGDRGTEAFF
TGTGCCAGCAGCACGACAGGGGACAGGGGCACTGAAGCTTTCTTT
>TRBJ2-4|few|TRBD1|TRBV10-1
CASSETLTGGENIQYF
TGCGCCAGCAGTGAGACACTGACAGGGGGCGAAAACATTCAGTACTTC
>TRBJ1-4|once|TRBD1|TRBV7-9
CASSLGQGAEKLFF
TGTGCCAGCAGCTTAGGGCAGGGGGCAGAAAAACTGTTTTTT
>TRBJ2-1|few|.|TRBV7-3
CASSRERVGGAYNEQFF
TGTGCCAGCAGCCGCGAGAGGGTCGGGGGAGCCTACAATGAGCAGTTCTTC
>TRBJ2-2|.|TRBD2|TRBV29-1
CSVQSGGAWTGELFF
TGCAGCGTTCAAAGCGGGGGGGCATGGACCGGGGAGCTGTTTTTT
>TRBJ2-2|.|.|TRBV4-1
CASSQEGVGELFF
TGCGCCAGCAGCCAAGAAGGAGTCGGGGAGCTGTTTTTT
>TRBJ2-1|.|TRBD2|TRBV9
CASSVSGGADEQFF
TGTGCCAGCAGCGTTAGCGGGGGGGCCGATGAGCAGTTCTTC
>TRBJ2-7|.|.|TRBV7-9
CASSTSDGISYEQYF
TGTGCCAGCAGCACATCGGACGGGATTTCCTACGAGCAGTACTTC
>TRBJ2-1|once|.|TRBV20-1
CSVRSYNEQFF
TGCAGTGTTAGGAGTTACAATGAGCAGTTCTTC
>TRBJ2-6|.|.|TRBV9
CASSGQGGAGANVLTF
TGTGCCAGCAGCGGGCAAGGGGGAGCTGGGGCCAACGTCCTGACTTTC